This TCR beta chain comes out of a study of cytomegalovirus exposure and HLA in healthy donors. Points from the study as a whole: Judged likely to be a sequencing artifact was a cluster of highly shared sequence variants.

In the PCR, 60 Vbeta and 13 Jbeta primers were used. TCRdb's table, derived via immunoSEQ multiplex PCR, lists solely in-frame clones and lacks some. Among 120,000 or so clones listed, 77% were seen once. This clone was seen just once. Its matching antigen is unknown. Unmatched junction bases numbered 5, after V lost 0 bases and J lost 4 bases. CDR3 length: 16 residues. CDR1 and CDR2 from the germline V gene are SGHRS and YFSETQ. The rearrangement uses TRBV5-1 and TRBJ2-1; 9 bases align to TRBD1. This receptor was taken from a human donor in good health. Sequencing was performed on PBMCs. This CDR3 is CASSLEGQGLYNEQFF. Written as DNA, the CDR3 is TGCGCCAGCAGCTTGGAGGGACAGGGCCTTTACAATGAGCAGTTCTTC.